One and the same sample provided the 3 T cell receptor beta chains below, sequenced in a study of T cells after yellow fever vaccination. TCRdb processed the 5' RACE reads anew with MiXCR; each CDR3 protein has one entry. The sample yields some 100,000 distinct CDR3 sequences, roughly 7.2% seen once. The source material was CD4+ T cells sorted from PBMCs, sampled around 45 days after the first yellow fever vaccination. These TCRs come from a man younger than 35 who received the YFV17D yellow fever vaccine.

This clonotype occurred many times. This chain links TRBV6-6 with TRBJ2-3; D might be TRBD1 (6 bases). This CDR3 region has 12 residues. Germline CDR1 is MNHNY and CDR2 is SVGAGI (reference sequence). The V end was cut by 8 bases, the J end by 1 base, with 7 bases between. The CDR3 spells CASSGGTDTQYF. CDR3 sequence (DNA): TGTGCCAGCTCAGGGGGCACAGATACGCAGTATTTT.

At least ten counts were recorded for this clonotype. This CDR3 is CASSPLRDSNQPQHF. The CDR3 DNA follows: TGCGCCAGCAGCCCCCTGCGGGATAGCAATCAGCCCCAGCATTTT. The chain has TRBV4-1 and TRBJ1-5, with D unclear. This CDR3 has 15 amino acids. V gave up 4 bases and J gave up 0 bases, with 10 bases separating them. Germline CDR1 is MGHRA and CDR2 is YSYEKL.

This clonotype was counted a few times. This rearrangement joins TRBV30 to TRBJ1-5, with D perhaps matching TRBD1 (5 bases). The CDR3 extends over 15 amino acids. V was trimmed by 4 bases and J by 0 bases, leaving 13 bases between them. The V gene's germline CDR1 is GTSNPN and CDR2 SVGIG (reference sequence). The CDR3 DNA reads as TGTGCCTGGAACCGGGGGTCTTATAGCAATCAGCCCCAGCATTTT. It translates to CAWNRGSYSNQPQHF. Based on the CDR3 plus reference TRBV30 and TRBJ1-5, the full variable domain is SQTIHQWPATLVQPVGSPLSLECTVEGTSNPNLYWYRQAAGRGLQLLFYSVGIGQISSEVPQNLSASRPQDRQFILSSKKLLLSDSGFYLCAWNRGSYSNQPQHFGDGTRLSIL.